Here is one T cell receptor (beta chain) with its context. Its antigen is not known. The sample originates from a study of T cell repertoires in cytomegalovirus infection. Study outcomes and limitations: Cumulative public TCR beta family frequency identified CMV carriers with the relevant HLA. The ex vivo response showed dominance by HLA-C-restricted CMV-specific TCR beta clonotypes.

TCRdb re-analysed the reads in MiXCR, keeping a single row per CDR3 protein. In the table there are fewer than 300,000 distinct CDR3 sequences, 25% of which are singletons. Trimming took 8 bases from V and 10 from J; bases not matched to a gene: 11. Germline CDR1 SNHLY, CDR2 FYNNEI. CDR3 length: 13 residues. The sample consisted of PBMCs. This rearrangement joins TRBV2 to TRBJ2-1; 7 bases align to TRBD1. The receptor comes from a human donor in good health (CMV status not recorded). Some clones in this sample may be carry-over from other donors' samples. CDR3 residues: CASAGQVKGEQFF. The CDR3, as DNA: TGTGCCAGCGCCGGACAGGTCAAAGGGGAGCAGTTCTTC.